This T cell receptor (beta chain) emerged from a study of vaccination and CD4 T cells after COVID-19. Study-level background: Post-vaccine specimens were obtained a median roughly 70 days after dose two (range 14 to 241). The control cultures got either a CEFX pool, an HIV-1 Nef pool, or no peptide at all.

Indicated treatment: roughly ten-day PBMC culture with coronavirus spike peptide pools or control peptides (ViraFEST assay). In the ViraFEST assay, peptide-pool expansion preceded TCR sequencing of expanded clonotypes. Concerning this clonotype itself: Its specificity is unknown.

The Oncomine TCR Beta short-read assay was applied to DNA of cultured CD4+ T cells. TCRdb re-called the PCR reads with MiXCR, one entry per CDR3 protein. The sample holds about 12,000 distinct CDR3 sequences, more than 45% seen once. The sequence was collected from a human donor who had recovered from COVID-19. Specimen: CD4+ T cells from blood, cultured in vitro.

CDR3 protein: CASSVDSGTYNEQFF. CDR3 in DNA: TGTGCCAGCAGTGTAGATAGCGGGACCTACAATGAGCAGTTCTTC. The chain carries TRBV6-1 and TRBJ2-1, with 8 bases aligning to TRBD2. Germline CDR1 MNHNS, CDR2 SASEGT. After removal of 4 bases from V and 2 bases from J, the junction contained 4 bases not matched to a gene. The CDR3 covers 15 residues.